This TCR beta chain comes out of a study of OX40 agonist ivuxolimab in advanced cancers. Study-level points and caveats: Relative to CD4+, CD8+ T cells held more expanded clones on average. Among expanded peripheral T cells, antigen specificity went undetermined. The authors also found low normalized T-cell clonal expansion in some nonresponders.

Excluded were patients having autoimmune disease history or systemic immunosuppression. TCRdb's copy holds only in-frame clones and misses some; the assay was immunoSEQ multiplex PCR. Of approximately 77,000 clones listed, approximately 90% were seen once; the top ten hold about 5%. From germline, CDR1 is ENHRY and CDR2 SYGVKD. CDR3 length: 19 residues. V was pared by 8 bases and J by 2 bases, with 24 bases of the junction left unmatched. To note about this clone: Its antigen is unidentified.

This TCR derives from an adult with an advanced solid tumor such as melanoma, head and neck, liver or kidney cancer. The sample consisted of CD4+ or CD8+ T cells sorted from blood, taken in a trial of the OX40 agonist ivuxolimab. The genes are TRBV10-3 and TRBJ2-7, with 7 bases matching TRBD2. For the CDR3, the DNA is TGTGCCATCCCCCCGCCGAAAGGAAGCGGGATATCTTATCCCTACGAGCAGTACTTC. Protein product: CAIPPPKGSGISYPYEQYF.